The source of this T cell receptor (beta chain) is a study of cytomegalovirus exposure and HLA in healthy donors. Across the whole study: The 120 or so validation repertoires used the same platform as the 666 first-cohort repertoires, a later analysis reported. Study-wide results and limits: Overall, roughly 160 TCR beta chains were annotated as cytomegalovirus-associated.

The length of the CDR3 is 14 residues. Trimming cost V 2 bases and J 7 bases, with 15 bases left between them. The germline gives CDR1 SQVTM, CDR2 ANQGSEA. Some clones are missing from TCRdb's copy, which holds only in-frame ones; the method was immunoSEQ multiplex PCR. In the table there are about 71,000 clones, about 95% of which are singletons. About this clone itself: The antigen is unknown.

The source material was PBMCs. The clonotype originates from a woman aged 18-35 years in good health and CMV-seronegative. This chain links TRBV29-1 with TRBJ2-1; possibly TRBD2 for D (6 bases). CDR3 in amino acids: CSVERLGSTNEQFF. The CDR3 DNA is TGCAGCGTTGAAAGACTAGGGTCAACTAATGAGCAGTTCTTC.